The rows below give T cell receptor beta chains drawn from one sample of a study of shared clonotypes between healthy human individuals. Assay: immunoSEQ multiplex PCR; the TCRdb copy retains only in-frame clones and omits some. This sample has about 1.9 million clones, with roughly 95% found just once. Material for sequencing was naive CD8+ T cells from PBMCs. The receptors were gathered from a young man in good health. Some clones in this sample may be carry-over from other donors' samples. Both conserved end residues are part of each CDR3. The order of the fields is V gene, J gene, clone size, D gene, CDR3 DNA, CDR3 protein. The D gene is left open where the match is weak. Not every row has a clone size; where given, it reads once, few, many or a size class.

v_call: TRBV28; j_call: TRBJ2-5; clone_size: .; d_call: .; cdr3_nt: TGTGCCAGCGCCTATTTAGGGGTCCCAGAGACCCAGTACTTC; cdr3_aa: CASAYLGVPETQYF
v_call: TRBV2; j_call: TRBJ2-1; clone_size: .; d_call: .; cdr3_nt: TGTGCCAGCGAGCTTAGCTACAATGAGCAGTTCTTC; cdr3_aa: CASELSYNEQFF
v_call: TRBV11-2; j_call: TRBJ2-5; clone_size: .; d_call: .; cdr3_nt: TGTGCCAGCAGCTTAGGCGTCCTGGCAGGTAACCACGGTGAGACCCAGTACTTC; cdr3_aa: CASSLGVLAGNHGETQYF
v_call: TRBV27; j_call: TRBJ2-7; clone_size: once; d_call: TRBD1; cdr3_nt: TGTGCCAGCAGGGTGACAGGGGGCGAATCCCACGAGCAGTACTTC; cdr3_aa: CASRVTGGESHEQYF
v_call: TRBV4-2; j_call: TRBJ1-5; clone_size: .; d_call: .; cdr3_nt: TGTGCCAGCAGCCAAGAGTTGGGATTAAGCAATCAGCCCCAGCATTTT; cdr3_aa: CASSQELGLSNQPQHF
v_call: TRBV9; j_call: TRBJ1-2; clone_size: .; d_call: TRBD1; cdr3_nt: TGTGCCAGCCTGGGGGGGACAGGGAGTGGCTACACCTTC; cdr3_aa: CASLGGTGSGYTF
v_call: TRBV7-8; j_call: TRBJ2-5; clone_size: .; d_call: .; cdr3_nt: TGTGCCAGCAGCTTAGCTGAGGCGGCGGGGCTCCTGGAGACCCAGTACTTC; cdr3_aa: CASSLAEAAGLLETQYF
v_call: TRBV29-1; j_call: TRBJ2-7; clone_size: .; d_call: TRBD2; cdr3_nt: TGCAGCGTGGGGGAGGGCTACGAGCAGTACTTC; cdr3_aa: CSVGEGYEQYF
v_call: TRBV9; j_call: TRBJ1-2; clone_size: .; d_call: TRBD1; cdr3_nt: TGTGCCAGCAGCGCGGGACAGGGGGCCGGCTATGGCTACACCTTC; cdr3_aa: CASSAGQGAGYGYTF
v_call: TRBV27; j_call: TRBJ2-2; clone_size: .; d_call: .; cdr3_nt: TGTGCCAGCCGCCCTGCAGGGTTCGGGGAGCTGTTTTTT; cdr3_aa: CASRPAGFGELFF
v_call: TRBV5-4; j_call: TRBJ1-1; clone_size: .; d_call: TRBD1; cdr3_nt: TGTGCCAGCAGCTCCGGGACAGTAACAGGCACTGAAGCTTTCTTT; cdr3_aa: CASSSGTVTGTEAFF
v_call: TRBV27; j_call: TRBJ2-7; clone_size: .; d_call: TRBD1; cdr3_nt: TGTGCCAGCAGACCCCGGGACAGGGGATTCCACGAGCAGTACTTC; cdr3_aa: CASRPRDRGFHEQYF
v_call: TRBV4-1; j_call: TRBJ2-5; clone_size: .; d_call: .; cdr3_nt: TGCGCCAGCAGCCAAGATACCAGGGAAGGGGAGACCCAGTACTTC; cdr3_aa: CASSQDTREGETQYF
v_call: TRBV11-2; j_call: TRBJ2-5; clone_size: .; d_call: .; cdr3_nt: TGTGCCAGCAGCTTAGATGGGGGCCGAGAGACCCAGTACTTC; cdr3_aa: CASSLDGGRETQYF
v_call: TRBV5-1; j_call: TRBJ1-3; clone_size: .; d_call: .; cdr3_nt: TGCGCCAGCAGCTTGGCGCCAGCTCTAGAGAGGGACACCATATATTTT; cdr3_aa: CASSLAPALERDTIYF
v_call: TRBV21-1; j_call: TRBJ1-5; clone_size: .; d_call: .; cdr3_nt: TGTGCCAGTTTAACCGGGGTCGAGTATCGGGGCAATCAGCCCCAGCATTTT; cdr3_aa: CASLTGVEYRGNQPQHF
v_call: TRBV5-1; j_call: TRBJ2-1; clone_size: .; d_call: .; cdr3_nt: TGCGCCAGCAGCTTGAAAAGCGGGCCAGGTGACTCCTACAATGAGCAGTTCTTC; cdr3_aa: CASSLKSGPGDSYNEQFF
v_call: TRBV2; j_call: TRBJ2-4; clone_size: .; d_call: TRBD1; cdr3_nt: TGTGCCAGCAGGAGGGAACAGGGGGCGGGAAACATTCAGTACTTC; cdr3_aa: CASRREQGAGNIQYF
v_call: TRBV4-1; j_call: TRBJ2-3; clone_size: .; d_call: TRBD2; cdr3_nt: TGCGCCAGCAGCGCACTAATGATAGAAAGCGGGAGGGCCGTCACAGATACGCAGTATTTT; cdr3_aa: CASSALMIESGRAVTDTQYF
v_call: TRBV19; j_call: TRBJ1-4; clone_size: .; d_call: .; cdr3_nt: TGTGCCAGCGCGAAGACGGCTAATGAAAAACTGTTTTTT; cdr3_aa: CASAKTANEKLFF
v_call: TRBV7-6; j_call: TRBJ2-1; clone_size: .; d_call: TRBD2; cdr3_nt: TGTGCCAGCAGCTTAAGTCTAGCGGTAGACAATGAGCAGTTCTTC; cdr3_aa: CASSLSLAVDNEQFF
v_call: TRBV7-2; j_call: TRBJ1-5; clone_size: .; d_call: .; cdr3_nt: TGTGCCAGCAGCTTAGGGAAGGGGAACCCCCAGCATTTT; cdr3_aa: CASSLGKGNPQHF
v_call: TRBV15; j_call: TRBJ2-5; clone_size: .; d_call: TRBD2; cdr3_nt: TGTGCCACCAGCAGGGAGCGGGAGACGGTCGGCGAGACCCAGTACTTC; cdr3_aa: CATSRERETVGETQYF
v_call: TRBV29-1; j_call: TRBJ2-1; clone_size: .; d_call: TRBD2; cdr3_nt: TGCAGCGTGGGTAGCGGGAGGGGCCACAATGAGCAGTTCTTC; cdr3_aa: CSVGSGRGHNEQFF
v_call: TRBV4-1; j_call: TRBJ1-2; clone_size: .; d_call: TRBD1; cdr3_nt: TGCGCCAGCAGCCAAGAAGGGGGGTCAGGGGGCGGGTATGGCTACACCTTC; cdr3_aa: CASSQEGGSGGGYGYTF
v_call: TRBV19; j_call: TRBJ1-1; clone_size: .; d_call: TRBD1; cdr3_nt: TGTGCCAGTAGTACCCGGGACAGGGGTAGCATGAACACTGAAGCTTTCTTT; cdr3_aa: CASSTRDRGSMNTEAFF
v_call: TRBV11-2; j_call: TRBJ1-2; clone_size: once; d_call: TRBD1; cdr3_nt: TGTGCCAGCAGCTCAGACAGGGGCGGTAACTATGGCTACACCTTC; cdr3_aa: CASSSDRGGNYGYTF
v_call: TRBV9; j_call: TRBJ2-3; clone_size: .; d_call: TRBD2; cdr3_nt: TGTGCCAGCAGCGAGTCTAGCGGGGATACGCAGTATTTT; cdr3_aa: CASSESSGDTQYF
v_call: TRBV11-3; j_call: TRBJ2-7; clone_size: .; d_call: .; cdr3_nt: TGTGCCAGCAGCTTAGGGCGGGGCCCCTCCTACGAGCAGTACTTC; cdr3_aa: CASSLGRGPSYEQYF
v_call: TRBV5-6; j_call: TRBJ2-7; clone_size: .; d_call: .; cdr3_nt: TGTGCCAGCAGCTATGAGGGGTCCTACGAGCAGTACTTC; cdr3_aa: CASSYEGSYEQYF
v_call: TRBV27; j_call: TRBJ2-7; clone_size: .; d_call: .; cdr3_nt: TGTGCCAGCAGCCTAAGGATTAGCTCCTACGAGCAGTACTTC; cdr3_aa: CASSLRISSYEQYF